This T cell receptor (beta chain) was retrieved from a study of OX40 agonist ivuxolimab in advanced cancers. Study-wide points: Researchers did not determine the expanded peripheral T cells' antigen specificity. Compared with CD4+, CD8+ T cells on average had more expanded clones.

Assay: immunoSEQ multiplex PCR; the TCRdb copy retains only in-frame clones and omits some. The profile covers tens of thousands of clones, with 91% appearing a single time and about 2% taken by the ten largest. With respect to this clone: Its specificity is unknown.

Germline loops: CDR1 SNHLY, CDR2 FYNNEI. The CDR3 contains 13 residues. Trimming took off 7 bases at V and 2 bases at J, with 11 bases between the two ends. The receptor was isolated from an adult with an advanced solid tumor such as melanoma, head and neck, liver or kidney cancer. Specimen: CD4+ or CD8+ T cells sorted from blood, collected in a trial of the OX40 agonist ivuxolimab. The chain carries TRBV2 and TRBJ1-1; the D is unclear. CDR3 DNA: TGTGCCAGCATTATGGGTCTCAACACTGAAGCTTTCTTT. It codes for CASIMGLNTEAFF.